This record covers a single T cell receptor beta chain. No antigen is known for it. It was CD45RO-negative cells, positively selected for CCR7, that made up naive CD8 cells, with terminally differentiated effector memory CD45RA+ cells excluded. The germline gives CDR1 MNHNY, CDR2 SVGAGI (reference sequence). The CDR3 runs 15 residues. Between the trimmed V and J ends, which lost 0 bases and 5 bases, there was a span of 13 bases. This table comes from immunoSEQ multiplex PCR, and its TCRdb copy is limited to in-frame clones, with some not included. The table records millions of clones, 85% to 95% of them present only once. The data stem from a study of shared clonotypes between healthy human individuals. Study-level findings and limits: Naive subsets generally exceeded memory subsets in estimated richness. Non-shared clonotypes displayed generation probabilities falling below those of clonotypes present in all four donors. Among four donors, approximately 5% of naive CD4 clonotypes were found in common. Clonotype sharing among donors was thought likely to change with sequencing depth.

The sequenced material came from naive CD8+ T cells from PBMCs. The chain employs TRBV6-6 and TRBJ2-5; weak D call: TRBD2 (5 bases). The origin of this receptor is a man younger than 35 in good health. Some clones in this sample may be carry-over from other donors' samples. This CDR3 is CASSYSSGNGETQYF. CDR3 DNA sequence: TGTGCCAGCAGTTACTCCTCGGGGAACGGGGAGACCCAGTACTTC.